This T cell receptor (beta chain) was identified in a study of patients and donors after allogeneic stem cell transplantation. Only one count was recorded for this clonotype. Germline V lookup: CDR1 MNHNY, CDR2 SVGAGI (reference sequence). The V end lost 2 bases, the J end lost 7 bases, and 5 bases lay between the germline ends. CDR3 length equals 11 residues. TCRdb processed the RT-PCR reads anew with MiXCR; each CDR3 protein has one entry. The sample has approximately 170,000 distinct CDR3 sequences, about 24% seen once. The source is a human donor who was either an allogeneic HSCT recipient or a stem cell or donor lymphocyte infusion donor (not recorded which). It is not recorded whose cells these are; they may come from a transplant donor. The specimen sequenced was blood, either unsorted or a sorted T cell fraction (not recorded which). The gene calls are TRBV6-6 and TRBJ1-1, with D unclear. The CDR3 here is CASSYEVEAFF. In DNA, the CDR3 is TGTGCCAGCAGTTACGAGGTTGAAGCTTTCTTT.